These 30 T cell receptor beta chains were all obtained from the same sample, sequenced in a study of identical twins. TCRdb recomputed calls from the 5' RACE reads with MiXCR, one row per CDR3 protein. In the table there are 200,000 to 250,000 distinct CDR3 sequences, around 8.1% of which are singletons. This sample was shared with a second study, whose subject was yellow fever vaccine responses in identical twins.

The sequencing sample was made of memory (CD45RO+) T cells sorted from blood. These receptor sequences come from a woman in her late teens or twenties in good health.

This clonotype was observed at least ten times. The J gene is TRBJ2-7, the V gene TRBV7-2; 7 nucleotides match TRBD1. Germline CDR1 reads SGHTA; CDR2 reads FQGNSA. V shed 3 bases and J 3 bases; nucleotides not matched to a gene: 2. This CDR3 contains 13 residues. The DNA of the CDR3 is TGTGCCAGCAGCTTTACAGGGGACTACGAGCAGTACTTC. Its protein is CASSFTGDYEQYF.

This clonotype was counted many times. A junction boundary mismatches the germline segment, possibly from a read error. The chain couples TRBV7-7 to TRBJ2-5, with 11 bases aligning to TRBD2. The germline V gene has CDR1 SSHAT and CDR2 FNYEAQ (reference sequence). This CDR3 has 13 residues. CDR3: CASSTSGGETQYF. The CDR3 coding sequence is TGTGCTAGCAGCACTAGCGGGGGCGAGACCCAGTACTTC.

CDR3 nucleotide sequence: TGTGCCAGCAGCTCTAGCGGGAGTAAGACAGATACGCAGTATTTT. Translation gives CASSSSGSKTDTQYF. The chain couples TRBV6-5 to TRBJ2-3; TRBD2 agrees at 10 bases. The CDR3 is 15 residues long. Trimming took 6 bases from V and 3 from J; bases not matched to a gene: 6. Germline V lookup: CDR1 MNHEY, CDR2 SVGAGI.

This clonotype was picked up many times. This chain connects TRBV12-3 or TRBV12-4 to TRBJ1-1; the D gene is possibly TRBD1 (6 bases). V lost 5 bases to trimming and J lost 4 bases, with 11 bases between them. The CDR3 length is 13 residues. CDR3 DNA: TGTGCCAGCAGTGTTACAGGGTTCACTGAAGCTTTCTTT. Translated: CASSVTGFTEAFF.

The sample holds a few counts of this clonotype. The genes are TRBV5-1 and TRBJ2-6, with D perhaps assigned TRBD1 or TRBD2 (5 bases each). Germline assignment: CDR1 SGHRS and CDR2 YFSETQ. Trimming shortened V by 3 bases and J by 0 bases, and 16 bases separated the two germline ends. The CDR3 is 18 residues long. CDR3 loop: CASSSVAGTSSGANVLTF. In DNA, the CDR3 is TGCGCCAGCAGCTCGGTAGCAGGGACCAGCTCTGGGGCCAACGTCCTGACTTTC.

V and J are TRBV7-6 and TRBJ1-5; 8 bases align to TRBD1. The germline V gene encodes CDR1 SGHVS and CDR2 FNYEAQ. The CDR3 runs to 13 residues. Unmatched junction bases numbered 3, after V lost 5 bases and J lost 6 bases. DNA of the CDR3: TGTGCCAGCAGCCGGACAGGGACTCAGCCCCAGCATTTT. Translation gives CASSRTGTQPQHF.

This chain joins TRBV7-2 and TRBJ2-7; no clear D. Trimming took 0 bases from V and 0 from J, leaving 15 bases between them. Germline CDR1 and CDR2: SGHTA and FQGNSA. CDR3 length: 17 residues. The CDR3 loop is CASSLAVGPLSSYEQYF. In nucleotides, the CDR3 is TGTGCCAGCAGCTTAGCGGTTGGGCCGTTGAGCTCCTACGAGCAGTACTTC. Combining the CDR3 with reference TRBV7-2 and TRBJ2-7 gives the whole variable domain GAGVSQSPSNKVTEKGKDVELRCDPISGHTALYWYRQSLGQGLEFLIYFQGNSAPDKSGLPSDRFSAERTGGSVSTLTIQRTQQEDSAVYLCASSLAVGPLSSYEQYFGPGTRLTVT.

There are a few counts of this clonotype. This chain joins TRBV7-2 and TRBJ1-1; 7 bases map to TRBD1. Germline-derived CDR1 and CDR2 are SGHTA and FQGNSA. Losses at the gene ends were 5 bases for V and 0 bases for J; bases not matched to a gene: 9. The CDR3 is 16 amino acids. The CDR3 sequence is CASSRFGGQVNTEAFF. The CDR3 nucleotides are TGTGCCAGCAGCCGATTCGGCGGACAGGTGAACACTGAAGCTTTCTTT. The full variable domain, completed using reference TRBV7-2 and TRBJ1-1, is GAGVSQSPSNKVTEKGKDVELRCDPISGHTALYWYRQSLGQGLEFLIYFQGNSAPDKSGLPSDRFSAERTGGSVSTLTIQRTQQEDSAVYLCASSRFGGQVNTEAFFGQGTRLTVV.

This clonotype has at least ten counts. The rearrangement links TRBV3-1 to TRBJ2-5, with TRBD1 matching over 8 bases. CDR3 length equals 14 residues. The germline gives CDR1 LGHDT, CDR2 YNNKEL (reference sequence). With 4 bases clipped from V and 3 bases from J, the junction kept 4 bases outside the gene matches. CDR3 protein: CASSRTGSEETQYF. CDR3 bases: TGTGCCAGCAGCCGGACAGGGTCGGAAGAGACCCAGTACTTC.

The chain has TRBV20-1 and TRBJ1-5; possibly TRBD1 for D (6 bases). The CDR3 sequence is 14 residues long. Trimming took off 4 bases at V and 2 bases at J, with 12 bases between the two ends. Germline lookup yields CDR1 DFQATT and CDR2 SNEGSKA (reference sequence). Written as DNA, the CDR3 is TGCAGTGCTATACCACAGGGAGGCAATCAGCCCCAGCATTTT. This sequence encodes CSAIPQGGNQPQHF.

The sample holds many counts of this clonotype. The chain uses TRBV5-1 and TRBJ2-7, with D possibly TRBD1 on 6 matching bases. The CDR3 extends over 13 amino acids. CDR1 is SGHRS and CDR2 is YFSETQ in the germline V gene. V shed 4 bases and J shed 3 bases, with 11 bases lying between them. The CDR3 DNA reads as TGCGCCAGCAGCCAGGACAGTTTCTACGAGCAGTACTTC. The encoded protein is CASSQDSFYEQYF.

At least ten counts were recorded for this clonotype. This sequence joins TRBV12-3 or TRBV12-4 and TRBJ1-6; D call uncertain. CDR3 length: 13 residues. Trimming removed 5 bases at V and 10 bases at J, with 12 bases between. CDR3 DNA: TGTGCCAGCAGTCCCCGGACGAACTCACCCCTCCACTTT. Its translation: CASSPRTNSPLHF.

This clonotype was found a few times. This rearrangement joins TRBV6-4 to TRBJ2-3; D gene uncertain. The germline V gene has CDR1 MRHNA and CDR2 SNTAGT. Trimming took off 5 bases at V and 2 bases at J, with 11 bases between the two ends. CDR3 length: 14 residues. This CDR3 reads CASSLRADTDTQYF. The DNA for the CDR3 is TGTGCCAGCAGTCTTAGGGCCGACACAGATACGCAGTATTTT.

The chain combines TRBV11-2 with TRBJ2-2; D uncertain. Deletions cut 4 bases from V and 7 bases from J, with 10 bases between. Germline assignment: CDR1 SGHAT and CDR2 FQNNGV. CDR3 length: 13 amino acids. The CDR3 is CASSSEGHGELFF. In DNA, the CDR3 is TGTGCCAGCAGCTCAGAAGGGCACGGGGAGCTGTTTTTT.

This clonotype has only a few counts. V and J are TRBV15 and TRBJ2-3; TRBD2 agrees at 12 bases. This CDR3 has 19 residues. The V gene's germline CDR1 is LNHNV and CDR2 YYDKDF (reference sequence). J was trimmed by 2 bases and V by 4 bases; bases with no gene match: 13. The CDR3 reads CATSTRQETSGGYTDTQYF. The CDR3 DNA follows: TGTGCCACCAGCACCAGGCAGGAGACTAGCGGGGGATACACAGATACGCAGTATTTT.

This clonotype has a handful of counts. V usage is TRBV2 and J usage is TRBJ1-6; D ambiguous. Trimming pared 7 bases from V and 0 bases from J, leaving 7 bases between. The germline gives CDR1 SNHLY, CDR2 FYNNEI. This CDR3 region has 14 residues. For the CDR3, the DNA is TGTGCCAGCACAGGATTCTCCTATAATTCACCCCTCCACTTT. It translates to CASTGFSYNSPLHF. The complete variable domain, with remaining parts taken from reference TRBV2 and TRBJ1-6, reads EPEVTQTPSHQVTQMGQEVILRCVPISNHLYFYWYRQILGQKVEFLVSFYNNEISEKSEIFDDQFSVERPDGSNFTLKIRSTKLEDSAMYFCASTGFSYNSPLHFGNGTRLTVT.

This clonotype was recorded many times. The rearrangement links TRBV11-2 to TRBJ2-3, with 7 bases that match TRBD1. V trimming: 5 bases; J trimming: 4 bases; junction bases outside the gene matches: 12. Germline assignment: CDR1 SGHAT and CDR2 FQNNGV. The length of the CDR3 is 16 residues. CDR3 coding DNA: TGTGCCAGCAGCCCACAAACAGGGGATCTCCCAGATACGCAGTATTTT. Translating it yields CASSPQTGDLPDTQYF.

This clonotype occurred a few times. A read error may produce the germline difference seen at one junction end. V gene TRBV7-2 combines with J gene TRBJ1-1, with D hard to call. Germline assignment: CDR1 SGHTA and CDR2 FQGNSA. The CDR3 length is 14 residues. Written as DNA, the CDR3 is TGCGCCAGCAGCTTAGACCCCGGGAACACTGAAGCTTTCTTT. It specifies CASSLDPGNTEAFF.

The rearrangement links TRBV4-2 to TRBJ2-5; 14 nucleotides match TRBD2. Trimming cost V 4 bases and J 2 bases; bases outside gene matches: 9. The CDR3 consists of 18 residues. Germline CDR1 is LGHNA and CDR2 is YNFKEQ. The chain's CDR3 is CASSLPGLAGEGQETQYF. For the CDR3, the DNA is TGTGCCAGCAGCCTTCCGGGACTAGCGGGAGAGGGGCAAGAGACCCAGTACTTC.

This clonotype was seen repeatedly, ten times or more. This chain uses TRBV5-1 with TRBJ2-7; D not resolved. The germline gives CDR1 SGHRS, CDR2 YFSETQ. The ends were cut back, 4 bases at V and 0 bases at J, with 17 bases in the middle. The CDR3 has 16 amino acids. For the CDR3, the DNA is TGCGCCAGCAGCCCCACTCGGTGGGTGAGCTCCTACGAGCAGTACTTC. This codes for CASSPTRWVSSYEQYF.

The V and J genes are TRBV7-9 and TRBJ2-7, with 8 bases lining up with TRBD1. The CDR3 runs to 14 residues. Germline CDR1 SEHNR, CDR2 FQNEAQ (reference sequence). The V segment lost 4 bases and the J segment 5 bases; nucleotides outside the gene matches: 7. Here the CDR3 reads CASSSRAGGDEQYF. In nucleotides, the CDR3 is TGTGCCAGCAGCTCCCGGGCAGGGGGCGACGAGCAGTACTTC.

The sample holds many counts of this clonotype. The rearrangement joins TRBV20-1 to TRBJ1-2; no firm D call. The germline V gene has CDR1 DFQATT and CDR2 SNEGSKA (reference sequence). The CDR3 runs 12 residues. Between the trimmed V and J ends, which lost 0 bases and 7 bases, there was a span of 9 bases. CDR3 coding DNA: TGCAGTGCTAGAGATAGGCCAGGTGGCTACACCTTC. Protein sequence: CSARDRPGGYTF.

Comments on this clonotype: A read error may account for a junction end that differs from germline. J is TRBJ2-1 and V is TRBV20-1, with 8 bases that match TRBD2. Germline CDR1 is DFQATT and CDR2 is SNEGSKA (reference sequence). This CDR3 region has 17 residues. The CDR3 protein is CCARGSNIAGTHNEQFF. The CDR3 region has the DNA TGCTGTGCTAGGGGTTCTAATATAGCGGGAACCCACAATGAGCAGTTCTTC.

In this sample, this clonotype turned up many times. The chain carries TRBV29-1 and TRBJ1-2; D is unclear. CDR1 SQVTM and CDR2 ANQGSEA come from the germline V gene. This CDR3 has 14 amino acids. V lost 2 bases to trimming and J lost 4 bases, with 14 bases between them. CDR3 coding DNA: TGCAGCGTTGAACGAGGTACAGCGGGCTATGGCTACACCTTC. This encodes CSVERGTAGYGYTF.

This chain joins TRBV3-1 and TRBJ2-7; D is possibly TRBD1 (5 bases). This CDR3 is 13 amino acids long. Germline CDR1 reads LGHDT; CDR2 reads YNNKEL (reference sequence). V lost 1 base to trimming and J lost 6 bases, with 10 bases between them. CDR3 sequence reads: CASSQVRGIEQYF. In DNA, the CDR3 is TGTGCCAGCAGCCAAGTTAGGGGTATCGAGCAGTACTTC.

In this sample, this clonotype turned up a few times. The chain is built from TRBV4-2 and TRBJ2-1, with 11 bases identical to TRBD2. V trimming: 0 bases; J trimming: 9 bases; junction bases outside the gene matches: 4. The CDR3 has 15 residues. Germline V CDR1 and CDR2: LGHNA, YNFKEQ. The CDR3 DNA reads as TGTGCCAGCAGCCAAGAAACTAGCGGGGGTAGTGAGCAGTTCTTC. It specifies CASSQETSGGSEQFF.

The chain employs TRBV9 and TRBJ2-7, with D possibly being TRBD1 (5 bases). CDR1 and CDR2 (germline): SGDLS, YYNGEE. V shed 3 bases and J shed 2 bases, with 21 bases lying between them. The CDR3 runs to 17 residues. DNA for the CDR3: TGTGCCAGCAGCGGCCCTAAGGGGCTAGACATAACCTACGAGCAGTACTTC. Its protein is CASSGPKGLDITYEQYF.

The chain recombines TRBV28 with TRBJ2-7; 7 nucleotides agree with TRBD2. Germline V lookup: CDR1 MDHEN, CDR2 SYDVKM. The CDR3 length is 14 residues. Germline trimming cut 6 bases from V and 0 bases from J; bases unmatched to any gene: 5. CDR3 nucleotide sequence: TGTGCCAGCAGAATTGGGGGGGGCTCCTACGAGCAGTACTTC. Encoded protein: CASRIGGGSYEQYF.

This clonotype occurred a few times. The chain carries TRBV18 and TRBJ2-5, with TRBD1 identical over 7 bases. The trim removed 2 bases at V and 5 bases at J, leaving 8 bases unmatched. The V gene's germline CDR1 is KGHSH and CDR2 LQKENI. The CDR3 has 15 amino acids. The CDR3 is CASSPWVRGYETQYF. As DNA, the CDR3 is TGTGCCAGCTCACCATGGGTCAGGGGGTATGAGACCCAGTACTTC.

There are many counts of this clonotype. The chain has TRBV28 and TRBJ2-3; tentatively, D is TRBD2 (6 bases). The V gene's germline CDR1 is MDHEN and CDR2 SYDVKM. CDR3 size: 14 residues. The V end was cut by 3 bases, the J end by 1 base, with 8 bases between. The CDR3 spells CASSFVAGTDTQYF. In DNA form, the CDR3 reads TGTGCCAGCAGTTTTGTAGCGGGCACAGATACGCAGTATTTT. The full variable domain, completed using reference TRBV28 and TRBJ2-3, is DVKVTQSSRYLVKRTGEKVFLECVQDMDHENMFWYRQDPGLGLRLIYFSYDVKMKEKGDIPEGYSVSREKKERFSLILESASTNQTSMYLCASSFVAGTDTQYFGPGTRLTVL.